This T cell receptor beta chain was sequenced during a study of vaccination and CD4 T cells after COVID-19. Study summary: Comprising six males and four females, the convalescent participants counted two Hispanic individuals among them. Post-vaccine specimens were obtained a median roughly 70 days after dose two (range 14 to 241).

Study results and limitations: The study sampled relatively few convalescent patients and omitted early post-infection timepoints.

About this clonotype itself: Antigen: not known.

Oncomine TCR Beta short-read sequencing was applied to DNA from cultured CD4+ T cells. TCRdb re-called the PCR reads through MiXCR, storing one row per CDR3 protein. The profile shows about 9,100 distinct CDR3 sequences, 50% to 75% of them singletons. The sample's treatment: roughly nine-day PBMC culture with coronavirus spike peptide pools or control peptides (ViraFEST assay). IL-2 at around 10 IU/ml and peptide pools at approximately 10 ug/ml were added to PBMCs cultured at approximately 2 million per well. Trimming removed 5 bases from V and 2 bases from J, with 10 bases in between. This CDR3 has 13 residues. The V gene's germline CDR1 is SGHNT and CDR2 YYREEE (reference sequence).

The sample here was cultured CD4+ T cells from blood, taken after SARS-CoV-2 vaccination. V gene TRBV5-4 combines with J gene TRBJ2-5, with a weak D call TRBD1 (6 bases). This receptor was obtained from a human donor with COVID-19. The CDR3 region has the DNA TGTGCCAGCAGTCACAGGGTACAAGAGACCCAGTACTTC. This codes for CASSHRVQETQYF.